This is a list of T cell receptor beta chains from one sample in a study of metastatic and nonmetastatic thyroid tumors. TCRdb re-called the PCR reads through MiXCR. The repertoire holds about 30,000 clones, roughly 25% seen once, with about 9% in the top ten. The material sequenced was blood. The receptors here all came from a female donor with papillary thyroid cancer or a benign thyroid nodule (not recorded which). Some clones in this sample may be carry-over from other donors' samples. Each CDR3 is given with its conserved first and last residue. Each record gives: D gene, clone size, V gene, J gene, CDR3 protein, CDR3 DNA. A D gene is named only where the DNA matches it firmly. For some rows the clone size is stated as once, few or many, or as a class when expanded; others skip it.

>.|many|TRBV7-8|TRBJ2-1
CASSLPAGGEFF
TGTGCCAGCAGCCTCCCGGCCGGGGGCGAGTTCTTC
>TRBD2|.|TRBV5-1|TRBJ2-4
CASSLPLAGEGDIQYF
TGCGCCAGCAGCCTACCACTAGCGGGAGAGGGGGACATTCAGTACTTC
>TRBD1|.|TRBV4-2|TRBJ1-2
CASSQDRQGVYGYTF
TGTGCCAGCAGCCAAGATCGCCAGGGGGTCTATGGCTACACCTTC
>.|few|TRBV10-1|TRBJ1-2
CASTEARGYGYTF
TGCGCCAGCACTGAGGCCCGGGGTTATGGCTACACCTTC
>.|.|TRBV10-3|TRBJ2-1
CAIRDSTGPIRSVQFF
TGTGCCATCAGAGATTCAACGGGACCAATCCGTAGCGTGCAGTTCTTC
>TRBD2|.|TRBV11-2|TRBJ2-3
CASSRGSGRVTDTQYF
TGTGCCAGCAGCCGGGGGAGCGGGAGAGTCACAGATACACAGTATTTT
>TRBD2|many|TRBV10-1|TRBJ2-1
CASSDCGLACDNEQFF
TGCGCCAGCAGTGATTGCGGACTAGCGTGCGACAATGAGCAGTTCTTC
>.|many|TRBV6-1|TRBJ2-1
CASSGDTQQFF
TGTGCCAGCAGCGGGGACACTCAGCAGTTCTTC
>.|few|TRBV25-1|TRBJ2-3
CASSEFRFFEDTRYF
TGTGCCAGCAGTGAGTTTCGTTTCTTCGAAGATACGCGGTATTTT
>TRBD1|medium-sized|TRBV6-2/TRBV6-3|TRBJ2-1
CASSYSTGEVNEQFF
TGTGCCAGCAGTTACTCGACAGGGGAGGTGAATGAGCAGTTCTTC
>.|medium-sized|TRBV11-2|TRBJ2-7
CASRSGSIYEQYF
TGTGCCAGCAGGAGCGGATCGATCTACGAGCAGTACTTC
>TRBD1|many|TRBV19|TRBJ2-7
CASSPGQGFGEQYF
TGTGCCAGTAGTCCCGGACAGGGTTTTGGCGAGCAGTACTTC
>.|few|TRBV25-1|TRBJ2-7
CASTTQGGHYYEQYF
TGTGCCAGCACCACACAGGGGGGGCACTACTACGAGCAGTACTTC
>.|many|TRBV6-4|TRBJ1-5
CASSDEGGPDSNQPQHF
TGTGCCAGCAGCGACGAAGGGGGGCCCGATAGCAATCAGCCCCAGCATTTT
>.|few|TRBV6-1|TRBJ1-1
CASSEVGAGDQAFF
TGTGCCAGCAGTGAAGTGGGCGCGGGGGATCAAGCTTTCTTT
>.|once|TRBV5-1|TRBJ2-3
CASSLAGVDTQYF
TGCGCCAGCAGCTTGGCAGGGGTAGATACGCAGTATTTT
>TRBD1|many|TRBV20-1|TRBJ2-5
CSAGTGRETQYF
TGCAGCGCCGGGACAGGGAGGGAGACCCAGTACTTC
>TRBD1|.|TRBV20-1|TRBJ2-1
CSVGQGESSYNEQFF
TGCAGTGTCGGACAGGGAGAGAGCTCCTACAATGAGCAGTTCTTC
>.|few|TRBV28|TRBJ2-7
CAITPGRASDEQYF
TGTGCCATTACCCCGGGCAGGGCGAGTGACGAGCAGTACTTC
>.|once|TRBV30|TRBJ2-1
CAWSVEIPTINNEQFF
TGTGCCTGGAGTGTAGAGATCCCGACCATTAACAATGAGCAGTTCTTC
>.|many|TRBV3-1|TRBJ1-1
CASSQLHHGKTEAFF
TGTGCCAGCAGCCAATTACATCATGGGAAGACTGAAGCTTTCTTT
>.|once|TRBV7-6|TRBJ2-1
CASSSPSGVRPGLNNEQFF
TGTGCCAGCAGCTCTCCCTCTGGGGTGCGCCCTGGGCTGAACAATGAGCAGTTCTTC
>.|many|TRBV5-1|TRBJ2-7
CASSFEGRNYEQYF
TGCGCCAGCAGCTTTGAGGGGCGCAACTACGAGCAGTACTTC
>TRBD2|many|TRBV2|TRBJ2-1
CATFGTSGINEQFF
TGTGCCACCTTCGGGACTAGCGGGATCAATGAGCAGTTCTTC
>TRBD1|many|TRBV12-3/TRBV12-4|TRBJ1-5
CASRGQGDNQPQHF
TGTGCCAGCAGGGGACAGGGTGACAATCAGCCCCAGCATTTT
>.|many|TRBV20-1|TRBJ2-5
CSAGKGGLSEIQYF
TGCAGTGCTGGCAAGGGAGGACTATCGGAGATCCAGTACTTC